Following are 19 T cell receptor beta chains from one sample sequenced in a study of blood T cell repertoires in COVID-19. Here immunoSEQ multiplex PCR was the method, and the copy in TCRdb shows in-frame clones only, minus some. The top ten clones hold about 10% of a sample with some 200,000 clones, roughly 80% of them seen once. Sequencing used PBMCs or T cells enriched from blood (not recorded which). The receptors were gathered from a man aged 40-49 years who had recovered from COVID-19.

This clone has a single count. This chain links TRBV6-2 or TRBV6-3 with TRBJ2-7; perhaps TRBD1 as D (5 bases). Germline V gene data show CDR1 as MNHEY and CDR2 as SVGEGT. Trimming left V 6 bases short and J 3 bases short, with 30 bases between. CDR3 length equals 19 residues. The CDR3 nucleotides read TGTGCCAGCAGCTTTACGATCACAGGATCCAAGGATACTCGCTACGAGCAGTACTTC. Translated: CASSFTITGSKDTRYEQYF.

The J gene is TRBJ1-1, the V gene TRBV13, with D perhaps matching TRBD1 (6 bases). This CDR3 spans 14 amino acids. V lost 5 bases, J lost 5 bases, and 15 bases lay in between. The V gene's germline CDR1 is PRHDT and CDR2 FYEKMQ (reference sequence). The CDR3 coding sequence is TGTGCCAGCAGCCTAGCCCCAGGGGTGACTGAAGCTTTCTTT. This encodes CASSLAPGVTEAFF.

The V gene is TRBV19, the J gene TRBJ1-6; 8 bases match TRBD1. The germline CDR1 and CDR2 sequences are LNHDA and SQIVND (reference sequence). CDR3 length: 15 amino acids. Unmatched junction bases numbered 4, after V lost 6 bases and J lost 3 bases. The CDR3 protein is CASRQGALYNSPLHF. The CDR3 nucleotides are TGTGCCAGTAGGCAGGGGGCCCTCTATAATTCACCCCTCCACTTT.

J is TRBJ2-3 and V is TRBV24-1, with 9 bases that match TRBD1. V lost 1 base to trimming and J lost 5 bases; unmatched junction nucleotides: 6. Germline V gene data show CDR1 as KGHDR and CDR2 as SFDVKD. The CDR3 consists of 16 residues. CDR3 in DNA: TGTGCCACCAGTGATTTTAACAGGGGGCTGCAAGATACGCAGTATTTT. This translates into CATSDFNRGLQDTQYF.

This clone was detected only a few times. The CDR3 reads CASSSRRMGNQPQHF. The CDR3 bases are TGTGCCAGCAGTTCCCGGAGGATGGGCAATCAGCCCCAGCATTTT. The chain couples TRBV27 to TRBJ1-5; D is ambiguous. Germline V gene sequence: CDR1 MNHEY, CDR2 SMNVEV (reference sequence). The CDR3 extends over 15 amino acids. Trimming removed 4 bases at V and 2 bases at J, with 12 bases between.

This clone was found once. The gene calls are TRBV4-3 and TRBJ1-2; the match to TRBD1 covers 10 bases. This CDR3 comprises 15 residues. The germline V gene has CDR1 LGHNA and CDR2 YSLEER. The V and J ends lost 4 bases and 6 bases, in that order; junction bases with no gene match: 8. This CDR3 reads CASSPTAGTGDGYTF. The CDR3 nucleotides are TGCGCCAGCAGCCCCACCGCCGGGACAGGGGATGGCTACACCTTC.

The CDR3 DNA reads TGCGCCAGCAGCGCGACAGGGTTTTCACCCTACGAGCAGTACTTC. This sequence encodes CASSATGFSPYEQYF. The chain combines TRBV5-1 with TRBJ2-7, with 7 nucleotides matching TRBD1. The V and J ends lost 4 bases and 2 bases, in that order; junction bases with no gene match: 9. Per germline, CDR1 SGHRS and CDR2 YFSETQ. The CDR3 length is 15 residues.

This clone was found a few times. The chain couples TRBV10-3 to TRBJ2-7; TRBD1 is a possible D gene (5 bases). The CDR3 spans 15 residues. In germline, CDR1 is ENHRY, CDR2 SYGVKD. V was pared by 2 bases and J by 4 bases, with 15 bases between. CDR3 bases: TGTGCCATCAGTGAGCGGGCAAGGACATCTTACGAGCAGTACTTC. This encodes CAISERARTSYEQYF.

This sequence joins TRBV30 and TRBJ2-1, with a possible D match to TRBD1 (6 bases). The CDR3 runs to 13 residues. Germline V gene data show CDR1 as GTSNPN and CDR2 as SVGIG (reference sequence). V lost 1 base and J 4 bases, leaving 8 bases between the germline ends. The CDR3 reads CAWSAGQYNEQFF. The CDR3 DNA sequence: TGTGCCTGGAGTGCAGGACAGTACAATGAGCAGTTCTTC.

CDR3 DNA: TGTGCCAGCTCGGCAGGGGCGGTCTATGGCTACACCTTC. It codes for CASSAGAVYGYTF. The chain combines TRBV6-5 with TRBJ1-2; the D gene is possibly TRBD1 (6 bases). The germline V gene encodes CDR1 MNHEY and CDR2 SVGAGI. This CDR3 spans 13 amino acids. V was shortened by 8 bases and J by 4 bases, with 14 bases between the two germline ends.

This sequence joins TRBV29-1 and TRBJ2-1, with 13 bases fitting TRBD2. The CDR3 runs 14 residues. Unmatched junction bases numbered 9, after V lost 6 bases and J lost 10 bases. CDR1 and CDR2 from the germline V gene are SQVTM and ANQGSEA. The CDR3 coding sequence is TGCAGCGTACCGGGACTAGCGGGATCCGAAGAGCAGTTCTTC. Encoded protein: CSVPGLAGSEEQFF.

This chain uses TRBV11-2 with TRBJ2-3; 7 bases line up with TRBD2. V trimming: 1 base; J trimming: 2 bases; junction bases outside the gene matches: 6. Per germline, CDR1 SGHAT and CDR2 FQNNGV. This CDR3 is 16 amino acids long. This CDR3 is CASSLAGRATTDTQYF. The DNA of the CDR3 is TGTGCCAGCAGCTTAGCGGGGAGGGCCACCACAGATACGCAGTATTTT. The complete variable domain, with remaining parts taken from reference TRBV11-2 and TRBJ2-3, reads EAGVAQSPRYKIIEKRQSVAFWCNPISGHATLYWYQQILGQGPKLLIQFQNNGVVDDSQLPKDRFSAERLKGVDSTLKIQPAKLEDSAVYLCASSLAGRATTDTQYFGPGTRLTVL.

CDR3: CASSQDGGASSPLHF. CDR3 DNA sequence: TGCGCCAGCAGCCAAGATGGGGGGGCCTCTTCACCCCTCCACTTT. The chain uses TRBV4-3 and TRBJ1-6; tentative D call: TRBD1 (6 bases). CDR1 LGHNA and CDR2 YSLEER come from the germline V gene. Between the trimmed V and J ends, which lost 0 bases and 9 bases, there was a span of 12 bases. CDR3 length: 15 amino acids.

This rearrangement joins TRBV27 to TRBJ1-1; no definite D call. In germline, CDR1 is MNHEY, CDR2 SMNVEV (reference sequence). Trimming stripped 5 bases from V and 1 base from J, with 11 bases between. There are 14 residues in the CDR3. The CDR3 spells CASSPLAGNTEAFF. CDR3 DNA: TGTGCCAGCAGTCCACTGGCAGGGAACACTGAAGCTTTCTTT.

The CDR3: CASSLGGTIDEQFF. CDR3 DNA: TGTGCCAGCAGCCTCGGAGGAACGATTGATGAGCAGTTCTTC. The chain has TRBV11-2 and TRBJ2-1; TRBD2 is a possible D gene (5 bases). V shed 5 bases and J shed 8 bases, with 16 bases lying between them. CDR1 and CDR2 from the germline V gene are SGHAT and FQNNGV. The CDR3 loop spans 14 amino acids.

The chain joins TRBV9 to TRBJ1-1; 7 bases line up with TRBD1. The V and J ends lost 4 bases and 4 bases, in that order; junction bases with no gene match: 10. Germline V lookup: CDR1 SGDLS, CDR2 YYNGEE. The CDR3 covers 15 residues. This chain's CDR3 is CASSPVRGLATEAFF. CDR3 DNA sequence: TGTGCCAGCAGCCCCGTTAGGGGGCTGGCCACTGAAGCTTTCTTT. Combining the CDR3 with reference TRBV9 and TRBJ1-1 gives the whole variable domain DSGVTQTPKHLITATGQRVTLRCSPRSGDLSVYWYQQSLDQGLQFLIQYYNGEERAKGNILERFSAQQFPDLHSELNLSSLELGDSALYFCASSPVRGLATEAFFGQGTRLTVV.

The chain is built from TRBV11-1 and TRBJ2-7, with D possibly matching TRBD2 (5 bases). Germline CDR1 and CDR2: SGHAT and FQDESV (reference sequence). V was clipped by 7 bases and J by 2 bases, with 12 bases between them. This CDR3 region has 13 residues. The CDR3 nucleotides read TGTGCCAGCACCAGGACGGGAACCTACGAGCAGTACTTC. It yields the protein CASTRTGTYEQYF. Drawing the rest from reference TRBV11-1 and TRBJ2-7, the complete variable domain is EAEVAQSPRYKITEKSQAVAFWCDPISGHATLYWYRQILGQGPELLVQFQDESVVDDSQLPKDRFSAERLKGVDSTLKIQPAELGDSAMYLCASTRTGTYEQYFGPGTRLTVT.

The J gene is TRBJ1-4, the V gene TRBV6-5; 7 bases line up with TRBD1. Germline-derived CDR1 and CDR2 are MNHEY and SVGAGI. J was trimmed by 6 bases and V by 5 bases; bases with no gene match: 3. The CDR3 contains 13 residues. CDR3 amino acids: CASSRTGDEKLFF. CDR3 in DNA: TGTGCCAGCAGTCGGACAGGCGATGAAAAACTGTTTTTT.

This clone was detected a few times. This chain connects TRBV6-1 to TRBJ2-7, with 8 nucleotides matching TRBD1. CDR1 is MNHNS, CDR2 SASEGT, per germline. Trimming took 3 bases from V and 5 from J; bases not matched to a gene: 15. CDR3 length: 17 amino acids. The CDR3 protein is CASSDGQGATYWNEQYV. In DNA form, the CDR3 reads TGTGCCAGCAGTGATGGACAGGGAGCGACTTATTGGAACGAGCAGTACGTC.